The next 10 T cell receptor beta chains were all read from a single sample in a study of blood T cell repertoires in COVID-19. Using immunoSEQ multiplex PCR, the repertoire was profiled, and TCRdb retains in-frame clones only, with some absent. The sample comprises around 150,000 clones, roughly nine tenths of which are singletons, and almost 1% rests with the top ten. Sequenced: peripheral blood. These receptors were obtained from a man aged 18 to 29 with acute or convalescent COVID-19.

This chain joins TRBV28 and TRBJ2-1, with a tentative D call TRBD2 (5 bases). Trimming cost V 2 bases and J 4 bases, with 18 bases left between them. This CDR3 comprises 17 residues. CDR1 is MDHEN, CDR2 SYDVKM, per germline. The CDR3 DNA is TGTGCCAGCAGTTTAGGTCAGTCGGACTTTCTTTACAATGAGCAGTTCTTC. This codes for CASSLGQSDFLYNEQFF.

The chain is built from TRBV6-6 and TRBJ1-4, with 8 positions matching TRBD1. CDR1 is MNHNY, CDR2 SVGAGI, per germline (reference sequence). The CDR3 contains 15 residues. Trimming cost V 6 bases and J 5 bases; bases outside gene matches: 8. CDR3 DNA sequence: TGTGCCAGCAGGAGTCTCAGGGGGCGCAATGAAAAACTGTTTTTT. The encoded protein is CASRSLRGRNEKLFF.

This rearrangement joins TRBV28 to TRBJ1-5; tentatively, D is TRBD1 (5 bases). The V and J ends lost 6 bases and 5 bases respectively, with 14 bases between them. Germline CDR1 is MDHEN and CDR2 is SYDVKM. This CDR3 region has 14 residues. CDR3 sequence reads: CASREMDNYQPQHF. CDR3 in DNA: TGTGCCAGCAGAGAAATGGACAATTATCAGCCCCAGCATTTT. The whole variable domain, filled in from reference TRBV28 and TRBJ1-5, reads DVKVTQSSRYLVKRTGEKVFLECVQDMDHENMFWYRQDPGLGLRLIYFSYDVKMKEKGDIPEGYSVSREKKERFSLILESASTNQTSMYLCASREMDNYQPQHFGDGTRLSIL.

V gene TRBV28 combines with J gene TRBJ1-6, with D perhaps TRBD1 (6 bases). The CDR3 length is 14 residues. Germline lookup yields CDR1 MDHEN and CDR2 SYDVKM. Trimming cost V 6 bases and J 10 bases, with 16 bases left between them. The CDR3 DNA reads as TGTGCCAGCAGCTCAGGGGTTATAGGATCACCCCTCCACTTT. It yields the protein CASSSGVIGSPLHF.

The DNA of the CDR3 is TGTGCCAGTAGGAAGAATCCGGGAAACCTGAACACTGAAGCTTTCTTT. Its translation is CASRKNPGNLNTEAFF. This chain uses TRBV19 with TRBJ1-1; no clear D gene. The CDR3 sequence is 16 residues long. Trimming cost V 6 bases and J 0 bases, with 17 bases left between them. The germline V gene has CDR1 LNHDA and CDR2 SQIVND (reference sequence).

This clone was recorded only once. V gene TRBV29-1 combines with J gene TRBJ2-5, with 11 nucleotides matching TRBD2. The CDR3 covers 16 residues. Losses at the gene ends were 4 bases for V and 5 bases for J; bases not matched to a gene: 12. Per germline, CDR1 SQVTM and CDR2 ANQGSEA. The CDR3 sequence: CSVGSGSGGAPETQYF. The CDR3 DNA is TGCAGCGTTGGTAGTGGTAGCGGGGGGGCCCCGGAGACCCAGTACTTC.

The V call is TRBV7-7, the J call TRBJ1-2, with D hard to call. Germline V gene data show CDR1 as SSHAT and CDR2 as FNYEAQ (reference sequence). The V end was cut by 0 bases, the J end by 3 bases, with 14 bases between. CDR3 length: 16 residues. CDR3 bases: TGTGCCAGCAGCTTAGCTACGCGGCTACAACACTATGGCTACACCTTC. This sequence encodes CASSLATRLQHYGYTF.

This clone was seen a handful of times. The V and J genes are TRBV12-3 or TRBV12-4 and TRBJ1-4; possibly TRBD1 for D (5 bases). The CDR3 covers 12 residues. Trimming removed 8 bases at V and 8 bases at J, with 12 bases between. CDR3 DNA: TGTGCCAGCGGGACTCCTGGGGAAAAACTGTTTTTT. This gives the protein CASGTPGEKLFF.

The V and J genes are TRBV11-2 and TRBJ2-7; 7 nucleotides agree with TRBD1. Trimming cost V 7 bases and J 2 bases; bases outside gene matches: 5. CDR1 is SGHAT and CDR2 is FQNNGV in the germline V gene. The CDR3 is 13 residues long. The CDR3 region is CASNGQVAYEQYF. CDR3 sequence (DNA): TGTGCCAGCAACGGACAGGTGGCCTACGAGCAGTACTTC.

This clone has a handful of counts. This sequence joins TRBV7-9 and TRBJ1-5; D gene ambiguous. Trimming pared 5 bases from V and 6 bases from J, leaving 8 bases between. This CDR3 has 12 amino acids. CDR1 and CDR2 (germline): SEHNR, FQNEAQ (reference sequence). The CDR3 spells CASSTPGQPQHF. CDR3 nucleotides: TGTGCCAGCAGCACTCCGGGTCAGCCCCAGCATTTT. Full variable domain (rest looked up from reference TRBV7-9 and TRBJ1-5): DTGVSQNPRHKITKRGQNVTFRCDPISEHNRLYWYRQTLGQGPEFLTYFQNEAQLEKSRLLSDRFSAERPKGSFSTLEIQRTEQGDSAMYLCASSTPGQPQHFGDGTRLSIL.